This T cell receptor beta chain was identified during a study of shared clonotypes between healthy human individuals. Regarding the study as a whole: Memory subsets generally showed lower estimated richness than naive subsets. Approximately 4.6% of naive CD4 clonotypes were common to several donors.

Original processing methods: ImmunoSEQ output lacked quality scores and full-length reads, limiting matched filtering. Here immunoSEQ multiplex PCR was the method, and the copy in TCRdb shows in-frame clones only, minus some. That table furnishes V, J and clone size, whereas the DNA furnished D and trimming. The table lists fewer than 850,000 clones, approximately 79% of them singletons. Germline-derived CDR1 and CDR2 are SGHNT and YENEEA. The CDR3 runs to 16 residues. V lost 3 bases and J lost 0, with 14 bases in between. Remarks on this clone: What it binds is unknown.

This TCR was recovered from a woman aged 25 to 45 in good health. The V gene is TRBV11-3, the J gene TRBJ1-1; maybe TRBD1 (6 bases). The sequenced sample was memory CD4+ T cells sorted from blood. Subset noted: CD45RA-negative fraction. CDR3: CASSFLQGCMNTEAFF. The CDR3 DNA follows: TGTGCCAGCAGCTTCCTACAGGGATGTATGAACACTGAAGCTTTCTTT.